This entry concerns a single TCR beta chain. Its specificity is unknown. Clones were read by immunoSEQ multiplex PCR, and TCRdb kept only the in-frame ones, dropping some. The profile covers 15,000 or so clones, with approximately 80% appearing a single time and about 10% taken by the ten largest. This record comes from a study of somatic mutations in cytotoxic T cells in rheumatoid arthritis. As for the study in general: A roughly 32 ml EDTA sample of patient blood was drawn right after diagnosis, before any treatment.

Overall study results and limits: Healthy controls showed no age-related rise in CD8+ clonality, whereas rheumatoid arthritis patients did.

Germline V gene data show CDR1 as DFQATT and CDR2 as SNEGSKA (reference sequence). V shed 2 bases, J shed 13 bases, and the junction held 4 bases outside the gene matches. The CDR3 is 10 residues long. By positive magnetic bead selection, CD4+ and CD8+ cells were isolated, and their purity was checked by flow cytometry. The specimen sequenced was CD8+ T cells sorted from blood. The receptor was derived from an adult with rheumatoid arthritis. The chain has TRBV20-1 and TRBJ1-1; 7 bases match TRBD1. The CDR3 loop is CSARRGQNFF. For the CDR3, the DNA is TGCAGTGCTAGACGGGGACAGAATTTCTTT.